This T cell receptor beta chain was captured by sequencing in a study of T cells in Graves' hyperthyroidism and ophthalmopathy. The source material, RNA transcripts, was used to amplify TCR beta CDR3 regions. HTBI primers were employed in a first-round RT-PCR of the TCR CDR3. MiXCR, run by TCRdb on the multiplex PCR reads, gives a single entry per CDR3 protein. The sample has more than 350,000 distinct CDR3 sequences; under 15% are singletons. With 2 bases clipped from V and 11 bases from J, the junction kept 8 bases outside the gene matches. The CDR3 is made up of 13 amino acids. Germline V gives CDR1 LGHNA, CDR2 YNFKEQ.

The specimen sequenced was blood. The chain carries TRBV4-2 and TRBJ1-1; 7 bases align to TRBD1. The TCR comes from a woman between 25 and 40 years old with Graves' hyperthyroidism. The DNA for the CDR3 is TGTGCCAGCAGCCAACCCTCACGGACAGGTGCTTTCTTT. Its protein is CASSQPSRTGAFF.